A selection of T cell receptor beta chains follows, all from one sample in a study of T-cell memory formation after mild COVID-19. TCRdb itself ran the 5' RACE reads through MiXCR, one entry per CDR3 protein. The sample lists 250,000 to 350,000 distinct CDR3 sequences; about a sixth were seen once. Sequences were obtained from PBMCs or a T cell subset sorted from them (not recorded which). These receptor sequences come from a man aged 18-30 years who had mild COVID-19 (a few samples of this study predate the infection). Cell type and time point are not known. The CDR3 runs from the conserved cysteine through the conserved F or W. A D gene is named only where the DNA matches it firmly. Only some rows state a clone size, as once, few, many or a class for expanded clones.

cdr3_nt	cdr3_aa	d_call	clone_size	v_call	j_call
TGTGCCAGCAGCTTAAATAGTGGGGACACTGAAGCTTTCTTT	CASSLNSGDTEAFF	NA	few	TRBV7-3	TRBJ1-1
TGTGCCAGCAGCCCACGGGACAGGGGGTCGTTCACTGAAGCTTTCTTT	CASSPRDRGSFTEAFF	TRBD1	few	TRBV7-3	TRBJ1-1
TGCGCCAGCAGCCCGGGACTAGCGGGGGTACCAGATACGCAGTATTTT	CASSPGLAGVPDTQYF	TRBD2	few	TRBV4-3	TRBJ2-3
TGCAGTGCTAGCACAACTAATGAAAAACTGTTTTTT	CSASTTNEKLFF	NA	NA	TRBV20-1	TRBJ1-4
TGTGCCAGCAGCGGGCTGAACAGTAGCAATCAGCCCCAGCATTTT	CASSGLNSSNQPQHF	NA	NA	TRBV7-9	TRBJ1-5
TGTGCCAGCAGTTACTTGGAAGGGATGCAGCCCCAGCATTTT	CASSYLEGMQPQHF	NA	NA	TRBV6-2/TRBV6-3	TRBJ1-5
TGCGCCAGCAGCTTCGGACTGCAGGGTTCCTACACCTTC	CASSFGLQGSYTF	NA	NA	TRBV5-1	TRBJ1-2
TGCAGTGCTAGAAGATCCGCAGGGGGGGAAAAACTGTTTTTT	CSARRSAGGEKLFF	TRBD1	few	TRBV20-1	TRBJ1-4
TGTGCCAGCAGGATTATATACGGAGCTGAAAAACTGTTTTTT	CASRIIYGAEKLFF	NA	few	TRBV7-3	TRBJ1-4
TGTGCCAGCACACCCTGGGGCCAGTCCTACGAGCAGTACTTC	CASTPWGQSYEQYF	NA	few	TRBV6-5	TRBJ2-7
TGCGCCAGCACTCCCGGACAGAAGAACTATGGCTACACCTTC	CASTPGQKNYGYTF	NA	NA	TRBV5-1	TRBJ1-2